A selection of T cell receptor beta chains follows, all from one sample in a study of response to subunit inactivated influenza vaccine. TCRdb itself ran the RT-PCR reads through MiXCR, one entry per CDR3 protein. The data show under 950,000 distinct CDR3 sequences, approximately 22% seen once. The sample here was PBMCs from blood, taken around 5 days after vaccination. Receptors originate from a man between 50 and 59 years old who received an inactivated influenza vaccine. CDR3s include the opening cysteine and the closing phenylalanine or tryptophan. Fields, in order: J gene, V gene, CDR3 protein.

TRBJ2-3	TRBV20-1	CSASGLFDTQYF
TRBJ1-4	TRBV20-1	CSAGTNNEKLFF
TRBJ2-3	TRBV6-1	CASSRRGTPDTQYF
TRBJ1-1	TRBV10-2	CASKANQAFF
TRBJ2-7	TRBV20-1	CSARDPLASGFYEQYF
TRBJ1-5	TRBV15	CATSVEGNQPQHF
TRBJ2-3	TRBV12-3/TRBV12-4	CASRAGRNTDTQYF
TRBJ1-2	TRBV5-6	CATGPGQGNYGYTF
TRBJ2-2	TRBV5-1	CASSPTTSGRANTGELFF
TRBJ2-5	TRBV9	CASSVDVGETQYF
TRBJ1-4	TRBV20-1	CSATRGPGEKLFF
TRBJ2-5	TRBV10-3	CAISETAGKQTQYF
TRBJ2-1	TRBV5-1	CASSLAGFSYNEQFF
TRBJ1-4	TRBV12-3/TRBV12-4	CASEGGTNEKLFF
TRBJ1-4	TRBV10-3	CAISESGQVNEKLFF
TRBJ2-7	TRBV7-3	CASSLGYRSEQYF
TRBJ2-3	TRBV20-1	CSARASGRAGSTDTQYF
TRBJ2-7	TRBV12-3/TRBV12-4	CASSFWASGGYEQYF
TRBJ2-3	TRBV12-3/TRBV12-4	CASSSTSGLKFDTQYF
TRBJ2-7	TRBV10-3	CAISPSGSPGYEQYF
TRBJ2-3	TRBV6-5	CASSSDRGSPSSDTQYF
TRBJ2-7	TRBV12-3/TRBV12-4	CASSRRDGVLEQYF
TRBJ2-7	TRBV12-3/TRBV12-4	CASRDTSSYEQYF
TRBJ2-7	TRBV18	CASSPPGLAGGQSEQYF
TRBJ2-1	TRBV14	CASSVMGEQFF
TRBJ1-2	TRBV2	CASTSGLYGYTF
TRBJ1-5	TRBV24-1	CATSDLMEPQHF
TRBJ2-2	TRBV11-1	CASTYPRGLVEIAGELFF
TRBJ1-5	TRBV6-2/TRBV6-3	CASSYYYSNQPQHF
TRBJ1-1	TRBV4-3	CASSQHPGRGNTEAFF
TRBJ1-1	TRBV28	CASSLLVEHTEAFF
TRBJ2-4	TRBV29-1	CSVVTSGRANIQYF